These 20 T cell receptor beta chains originate from one sample sequenced in a study of T cells in Graves' hyperthyroidism and ophthalmopathy (dated by TCRdb to the late 2010s). Receptors were amplified or captured by multiplex PCR. Instrument used: Illumina HiSeq 2000. The TCR beta CDR3 regions were amplified from RNA transcripts. The TCR CDR3 was subjected to a first round of RT-PCR using the HTBI primer set and the Qiagen OneStep RT-PCR kit. The public sequencing data were trimmed at Q25 with fastp and processed into clonotypes with MiXCR by TCRdb, which kept only in-frame beta chains. For every CDR3 protein sequence, its rows merge into one entry that carries the most common genes and DNA. Present in this sample are tens of thousands of distinct CDR3 sequences, under 55% of which were seen just once. Clones ranked in the top ten supply 10% of the sample. Sample: blood. The receptors stem from a woman aged 30 to 39 with Graves' hyperthyroidism.

Comment on this clonotype: The junction departs from germline at one end; a sequencing error may be responsible. This rearrangement joins TRBV7-7 to TRBJ2-3, with TRBD1 matching 11 bases. CDR3 size: 15 residues. The germline V gene has CDR1 SSHAT and CDR2 FNYEAQ (reference sequence). The CDR3 loop is CASSSGQGATDTQYF. Here the CDR3 DNA reads TGTGCTAGCAGCTCAGGACAGGGGGCAACAGATACGCAGTATTTT.

This clonotype was seen at least ten times. This chain uses TRBV20-1 with TRBJ2-3; D gene unclear. Trimming shortened V by 0 bases and J by 0 bases, and 13 bases separated the two germline ends. Germline values: CDR1 DFQATT, CDR2 SNEGSKA (reference sequence). CDR3 size: 16 residues. Here the CDR3 DNA reads TGCAGTGCTAGAGACGGGTTGGTGTCTAGCACAGATACGCAGTATTTT. Amino acids: CSARDGLVSSTDTQYF.

Here the CDR3 reads CASSRQGVETQHF. DNA for the CDR3: TGTGCCAGCAGTCGTCAGGGTGTGGAGACCCAGCATTTT. This chain connects TRBV6-1 to TRBJ1-5; TRBD1 might be the D (5 bases). The CDR3 covers 13 residues. Looked up from germline, CDR1 is MNHNS and CDR2 is SASEGT. The V gene lost 5 bases and the J gene lost 11 bases, with 16 bases spanning the gap.

This clonotype was counted a single time. The chain employs TRBV19 and TRBJ1-4, with TRBD1 identical over 7 bases. J was trimmed by 5 bases and V by 6 bases; bases with no gene match: 3. The germline V gene encodes CDR1 LNHDA and CDR2 SQIVND (reference sequence). CDR3 length equals 13 residues. CDR3 nucleotide sequence: TGTGCCAGTAGGGACAGGAAGAATGAAAAACTGTTTTTT. Translation gives CASRDRKNEKLFF.

This chain uses TRBV19 with TRBJ2-1; tentative D call: TRBD2 (6 bases). V was cut by 5 bases and J by 9 bases, with 17 bases left in between. The CDR3 is 14 amino acids. Per germline, CDR1 LNHDA and CDR2 SQIVND (reference sequence). The CDR3 here is CASSQVSGRGEQFF. The CDR3 DNA follows: TGTGCCAGTAGTCAGGTTTCAGGGCGGGGTGAGCAGTTCTTC.

By sample share, this clonotype is medium-sized (0.01 to 0.1%). The CDR3 region has the DNA TGCAGTGCTAGTTCGCCAACCACAGATACGCAGTATTTT. This gives the protein CSASSPTTDTQYF. V gene TRBV20-1 combines with J gene TRBJ2-3, with D uncertain. Trimming shortened V by 3 bases and J by 2 bases, and 9 bases separated the two germline ends. Germline CDR1 and CDR2: DFQATT and SNEGSKA (reference sequence). This CDR3 has 13 amino acids.

This clonotype came up many times. This sequence joins TRBV6-5 and TRBJ2-7; 7 positions match TRBD1. The ends lost 5 bases at V and 6 bases at J; junction bases unmatched: 10. Germline CDR1 MNHEY, CDR2 SVGAGI. The CDR3 sequence is 14 residues long. The CDR3 region has the DNA TGTGCCAGCAGTCCAACCGGGACAGTACTCGAGCAGTACTTC. The encoded protein is CASSPTGTVLEQYF.

In its sample, this clonotype is medium-sized. The chain employs TRBV15 and TRBJ2-1, with 14 bases fitting TRBD2. The CDR3 is 16 amino acids. J gave up 6 bases and V 3 bases, and 4 bases lay outside the gene matches. Looked up from germline, CDR1 is LNHNV and CDR2 is YYDKDF (reference sequence). The CDR3 nucleotides read TGTGCCACCAGCAGGCCAGGGACTAGCGGGAGCAATGAGCAGTTCTTC. Amino acid sequence: CATSRPGTSGSNEQFF.

Relative to its sample, this clonotype is medium-sized. The chain combines TRBV7-2 with TRBJ2-1; D remains ambiguous. The germline V gene has CDR1 SGHTA and CDR2 FQGNSA. This CDR3 has 11 residues. V gave up 3 bases and J gave up 3 bases, with 0 bases separating them. In DNA form, the CDR3 reads TGTGCCAGCAGCTTCTACAATGAGCAGTTCTTC. Translation: CASSFYNEQFF.

V gene TRBV20-1 combines with J gene TRBJ2-1, with D hard to call. Germline values: CDR1 DFQATT, CDR2 SNEGSKA (reference sequence). The V and J ends lost 0 bases and 5 bases respectively, with 5 bases between them. The CDR3 is 12 residues long. CDR3 DNA sequence: TGCAGTGCTAGAGATCCGAACAATGAGCAGTTCTTC. Translating it yields CSARDPNNEQFF.

The V call is TRBV7-2, the J call TRBJ1-2; D is ambiguous. Germline lookup yields CDR1 SGHTA and CDR2 FQGNSA. This CDR3 has 13 residues. V was cut by 1 base and J by 4 bases, with 7 bases left in between. CDR3 in amino acids: CASSLGSVYGYTF. In nucleotides, the CDR3 is TGTGCCAGCAGCTTAGGGTCCGTCTATGGCTACACCTTC.

The chain couples TRBV25-1 to TRBJ1-2, with D possibly TRBD1 on 5 matching bases. V was shortened by 1 base and J by 8 bases, with 11 bases between the two germline ends. The CDR3 is made up of 13 amino acids. In germline, CDR1 is MGHDK, CDR2 SYGVNS. CDR3 region: CASSESGGEGYTF. CDR3 DNA sequence: TGTGCCAGCAGTGAATCCGGGGGGGAGGGCTACACCTTC.

This clonotype rates as medium-sized (0.01 to 0.1%). CDR3 DNA sequence: TGCAGTGCTAGGGAGGGGACTAACTATGGCTACACCTTC. This sequence encodes CSAREGTNYGYTF. The chain links TRBV20-1 to TRBJ1-2, with D possibly matching TRBD1 (5 bases). The germline V gene has CDR1 DFQATT and CDR2 SNEGSKA (reference sequence). The CDR3 is made up of 13 amino acids. V dropped 3 bases and J dropped 0 bases, with 8 bases sitting between them.

Comments on this clonotype: At one end, the junction sequence differs from germline, possibly due to a read error. J is TRBJ2-6 and V is TRBV5-6; 8 bases are shared with TRBD1. The CDR3 loop spans 18 amino acids. Germline-derived CDR1 and CDR2 are SGHDT and YYEEEE. The CDR3, as DNA: TGTGCCAGCAGCTTGGGACAGGGGTCTCTCTCCGGGGCCAGCGTCCTGACTTTC. It encodes CASSLGQGSLSGASVLTF. Drawing the rest from reference TRBV5-6 and TRBJ2-6, the complete variable domain is DAGVTQSPTHLIKTRGQQVTLRCSPKSGHDTVSWYQQALGQGPQFIFQYYEEEERQRGNFPDRFSGHQFPNYSSELNVNALLLGDSALYLCASSLGQGSLSGASVLTFGAGSRLTVL.

V is TRBV19 and J is TRBJ2-7; weak D call: TRBD1 (6 bases). CDR3 length: 14 amino acids. Germline-derived CDR1 and CDR2 are LNHDA and SQIVND (reference sequence). The ends were cut back, 4 bases at V and 2 bases at J, with 12 bases in the middle. Written as DNA, the CDR3 is TGTGCCAGTAGTACGGACAGCTCAACCTACGAGCAGTACTTC. It translates to CASSTDSSTYEQYF.

This clonotype was detected ten times or more. This may be a read error, as it is one base from a much larger clone. The chain uses TRBV14 and TRBJ2-5; tentatively, D is TRBD2 (6 bases). This CDR3 is built from 16 residues. The germline V gene has CDR1 SGHDN and CDR2 FVKESK. Between the trimmed V and J ends, which lost 1 base and 4 bases, there was a span of 16 bases. The CDR3 DNA reads as TGTGCCAGCAGCCAAGTCGGACTGGGGCGGGGAGAGACCCAGTACTTC. Translating it yields CASSQVGLGRGETQYF.

This clonotype is medium-sized in the sample. This chain uses TRBV19 with TRBJ1-5; D gene ambiguous. This CDR3 has 13 amino acids. Germline V CDR1 and CDR2: LNHDA, SQIVND (reference sequence). With 0 bases removed from V and 6 bases from J, the gap between germline ends came to 6 bases. The CDR3: CASSIDGGQPQHF. In nucleotides, the CDR3 is TGTGCCAGTAGTATAGATGGAGGTCAGCCCCAGCATTTT. Complete variable domain (other parts from reference TRBV19 and TRBJ1-5): DGGITQSPKYLFRKEGQNVTLSCEQNLNHDAMYWYRQDPGQGLRLIYYSQIVNDFQKGDIAEGYSVSREKKESFPLTVTSAQKNPTAFYLCASSIDGGQPQHFGDGTRLSIL.

This clonotype was detected many times. This sequence joins TRBV28 and TRBJ1-4; the D gene is possibly TRBD1 (5 bases). Trimming took off 3 bases at V and 5 bases at J, with 10 bases between the two ends. This CDR3 has 14 amino acids. Germline CDR1 reads MDHEN; CDR2 reads SYDVKM. The CDR3 coding sequence is TGTGCCAGCAGTTTCAGGGTTTGGAATGAAAAACTGTTTTTT. Amino acids: CASSFRVWNEKLFF. The variable domain in full, with the rest retrieved from reference TRBV28 and TRBJ1-4, is DVKVTQSSRYLVKRTGEKVFLECVQDMDHENMFWYRQDPGLGLRLIYFSYDVKMKEKGDIPEGYSVSREKKERFSLILESASTNQTSMYLCASSFRVWNEKLFFGSGTQLSVL.

This clonotype was seen many times. This sequence joins TRBV20-1 and TRBJ1-1; D is unclear. Germline loops: CDR1 DFQATT, CDR2 SNEGSKA (reference sequence). Trimming shortened V by 0 bases and J by 1 base, and 12 bases separated the two germline ends. The CDR3 is 15 residues long. As DNA, the CDR3 is TGCAGTGCTAGAGATAAGTGGAACAGGAACACTGAAGCTTTCTTT. Amino acids: CSARDKWNRNTEAFF.

Here the CDR3 DNA reads TGTGCCAGCATGTTGACAGGGGGCTACGAGCAGTACTTC. This gives the protein CASMLTGGYEQYF. V is TRBV2 and J is TRBJ2-7; 9 bases are a match to TRBD1. CDR1 and CDR2 (germline): SNHLY, FYNNEI. The J segment lost 3 bases and the V segment lost 7 bases, leaving 4 bases of the junction unmatched. CDR3 length: 13 amino acids.